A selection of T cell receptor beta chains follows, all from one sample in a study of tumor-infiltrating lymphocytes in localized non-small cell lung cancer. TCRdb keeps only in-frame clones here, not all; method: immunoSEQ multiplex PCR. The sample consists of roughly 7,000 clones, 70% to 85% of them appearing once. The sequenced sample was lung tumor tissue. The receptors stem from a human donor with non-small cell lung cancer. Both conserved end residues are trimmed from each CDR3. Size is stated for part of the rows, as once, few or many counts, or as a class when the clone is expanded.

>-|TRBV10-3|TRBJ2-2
AISRDSTTGELF
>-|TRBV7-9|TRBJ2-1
ASSARRLAGAYNEQF
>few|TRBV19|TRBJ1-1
ASSATRGQGTEAF
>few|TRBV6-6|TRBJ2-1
ASRTAGHNEQF
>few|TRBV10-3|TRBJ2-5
AIGTTGETQY
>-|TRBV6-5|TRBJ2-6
ASSWGTGANVLT
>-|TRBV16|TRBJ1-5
ASSQSNTNQPQH
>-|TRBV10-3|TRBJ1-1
AIWTGRSDTEAF
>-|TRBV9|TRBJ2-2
ASSVTGTGNTGELF
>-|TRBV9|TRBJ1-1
ASSPRDRDYTEAF
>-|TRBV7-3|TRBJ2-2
ASSFGRDGTGELF
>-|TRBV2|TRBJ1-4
ASSEARGEKLF
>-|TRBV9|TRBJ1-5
ASSQLGLNHQPQH
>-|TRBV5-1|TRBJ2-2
AGRSAAGELF
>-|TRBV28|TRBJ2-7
ASSFLNVGYEQY
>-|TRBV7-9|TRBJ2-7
ASSAADVHSYEQY
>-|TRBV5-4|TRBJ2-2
ASSPRDRASTGELF
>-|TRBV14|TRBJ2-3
ASTIAGSTDTQY
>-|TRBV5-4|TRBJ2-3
ASGGADTQY
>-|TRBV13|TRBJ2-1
ASSLDWTRSYNEQF
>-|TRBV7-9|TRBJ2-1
ASSGPGLAGGGTYNEQF
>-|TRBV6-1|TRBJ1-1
ASSEGVGTLMNTEAF
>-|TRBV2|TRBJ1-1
ASSHEGFNTEAF
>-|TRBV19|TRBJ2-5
ASSMVPTGQETQY
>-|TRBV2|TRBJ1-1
ASSTQGYEAF
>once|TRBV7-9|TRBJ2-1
ASSNSYNEQF
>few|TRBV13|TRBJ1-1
ASSLEAGALEAF
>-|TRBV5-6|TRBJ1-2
ASSLTTYGYT
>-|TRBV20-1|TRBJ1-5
SLGGTPQH
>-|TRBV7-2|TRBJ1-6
ASSLDSSYNSPLH
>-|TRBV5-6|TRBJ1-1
AGGIGGMNTEAF
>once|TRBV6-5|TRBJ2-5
ASSYLGIRETQY
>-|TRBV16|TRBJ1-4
ASSQSTTNEKLF
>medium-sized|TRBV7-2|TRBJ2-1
ASSLGDLSNNEQF
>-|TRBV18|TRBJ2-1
ASSPFGHEQF
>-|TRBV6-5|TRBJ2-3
ASSKSALSTDTQY
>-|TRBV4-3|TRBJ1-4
ASSQDLRGRGTNEKLF
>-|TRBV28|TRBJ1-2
ASTERGLGYT
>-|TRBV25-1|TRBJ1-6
ASSEAFNSPLH
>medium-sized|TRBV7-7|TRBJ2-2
ATHRDTAGTGELF
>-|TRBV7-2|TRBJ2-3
ASSPPGAQY
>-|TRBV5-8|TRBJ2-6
ASGANMFSGANVLT
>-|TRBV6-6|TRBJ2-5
ASLWSRGPRETQY
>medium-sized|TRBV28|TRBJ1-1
ASSWDRLSLNTEAF
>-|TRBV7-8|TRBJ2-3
ASSFRDRGSTDTQY
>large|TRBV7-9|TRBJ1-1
ASSSSSEAF
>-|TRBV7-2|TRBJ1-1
ASSLVSGGRAF
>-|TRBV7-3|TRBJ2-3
ASSLFGTQSYTDTQY
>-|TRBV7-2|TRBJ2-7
ASSPDHISSYEQY
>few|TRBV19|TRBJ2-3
ASSPQGGDTQY
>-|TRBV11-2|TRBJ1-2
ASGSRLGTAGYT
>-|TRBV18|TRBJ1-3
ASSPGGSGNTIY
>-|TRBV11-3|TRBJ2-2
ASTTQVNTGELF
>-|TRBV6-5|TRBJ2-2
ASSSSGTGNTGELF